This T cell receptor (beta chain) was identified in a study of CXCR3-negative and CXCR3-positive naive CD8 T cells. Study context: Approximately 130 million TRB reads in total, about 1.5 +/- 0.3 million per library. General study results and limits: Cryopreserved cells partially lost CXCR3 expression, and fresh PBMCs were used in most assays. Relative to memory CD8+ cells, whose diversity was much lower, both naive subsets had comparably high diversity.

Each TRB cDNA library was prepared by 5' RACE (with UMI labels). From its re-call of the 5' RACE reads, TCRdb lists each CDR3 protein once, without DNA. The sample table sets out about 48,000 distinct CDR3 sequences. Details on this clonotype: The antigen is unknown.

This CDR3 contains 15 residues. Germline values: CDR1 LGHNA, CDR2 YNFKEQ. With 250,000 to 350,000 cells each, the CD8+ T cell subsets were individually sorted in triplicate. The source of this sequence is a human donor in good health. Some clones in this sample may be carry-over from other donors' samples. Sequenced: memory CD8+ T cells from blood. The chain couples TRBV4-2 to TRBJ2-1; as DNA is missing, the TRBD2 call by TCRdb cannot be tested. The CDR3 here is CASSQELAGGPQVFF.